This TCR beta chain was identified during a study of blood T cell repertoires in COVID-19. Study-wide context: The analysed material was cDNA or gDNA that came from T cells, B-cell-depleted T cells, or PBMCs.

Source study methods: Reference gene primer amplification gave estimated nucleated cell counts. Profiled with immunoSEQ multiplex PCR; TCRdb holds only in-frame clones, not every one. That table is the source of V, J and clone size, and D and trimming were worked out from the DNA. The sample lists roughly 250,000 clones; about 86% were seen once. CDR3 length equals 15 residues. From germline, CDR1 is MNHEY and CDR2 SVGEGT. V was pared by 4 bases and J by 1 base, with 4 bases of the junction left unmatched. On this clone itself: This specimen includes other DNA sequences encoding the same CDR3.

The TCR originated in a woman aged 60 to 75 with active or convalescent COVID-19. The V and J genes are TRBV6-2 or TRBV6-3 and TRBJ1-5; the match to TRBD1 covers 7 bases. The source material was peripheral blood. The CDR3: CASSSRQGSNQPQHF. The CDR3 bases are TGTGCCAGCAGTTCTAGACAGGGCAGCAATCAGCCCCAGCATTTT.